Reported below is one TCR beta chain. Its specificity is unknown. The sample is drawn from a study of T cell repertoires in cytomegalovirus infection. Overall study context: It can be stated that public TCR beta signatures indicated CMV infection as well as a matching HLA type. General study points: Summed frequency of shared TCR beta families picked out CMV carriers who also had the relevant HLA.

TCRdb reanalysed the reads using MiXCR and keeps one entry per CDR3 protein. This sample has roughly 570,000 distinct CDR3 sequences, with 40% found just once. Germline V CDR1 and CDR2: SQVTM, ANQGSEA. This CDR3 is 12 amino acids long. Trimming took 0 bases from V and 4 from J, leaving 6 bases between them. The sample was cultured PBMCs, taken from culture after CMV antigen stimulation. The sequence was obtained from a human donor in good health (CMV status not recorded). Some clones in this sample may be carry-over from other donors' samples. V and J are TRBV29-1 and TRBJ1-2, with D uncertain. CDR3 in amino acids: CSVEESSYGYTF. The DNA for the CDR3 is TGCAGCGTTGAAGAATCCTCCTATGGCTACACCTTC.